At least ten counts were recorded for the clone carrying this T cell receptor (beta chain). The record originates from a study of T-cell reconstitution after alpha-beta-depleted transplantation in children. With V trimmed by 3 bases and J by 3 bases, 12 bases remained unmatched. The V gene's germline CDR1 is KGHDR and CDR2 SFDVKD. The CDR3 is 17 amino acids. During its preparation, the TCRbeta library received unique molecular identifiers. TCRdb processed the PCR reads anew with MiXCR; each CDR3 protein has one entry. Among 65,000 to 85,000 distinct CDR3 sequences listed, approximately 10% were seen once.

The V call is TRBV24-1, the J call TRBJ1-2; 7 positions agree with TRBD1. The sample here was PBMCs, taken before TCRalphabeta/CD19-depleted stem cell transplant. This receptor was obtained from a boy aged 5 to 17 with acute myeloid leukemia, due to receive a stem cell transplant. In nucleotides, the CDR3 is TGTGCCACCAGTGATCGAAGACAGGGCAGTTTCTACTATGGCTACACCTTC. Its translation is CATSDRRQGSFYYGYTF.